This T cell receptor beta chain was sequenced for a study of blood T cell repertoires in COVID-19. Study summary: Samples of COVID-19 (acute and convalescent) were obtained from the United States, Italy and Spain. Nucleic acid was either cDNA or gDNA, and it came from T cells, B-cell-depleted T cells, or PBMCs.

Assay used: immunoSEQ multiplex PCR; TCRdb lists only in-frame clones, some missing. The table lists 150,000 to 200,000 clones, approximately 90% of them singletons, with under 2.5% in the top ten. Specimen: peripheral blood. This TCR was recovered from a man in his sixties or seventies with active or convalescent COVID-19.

The CDR3 sequence is CASSAPASGGTYNEQFF. Written as DNA, the CDR3 is TGTGCCAGCAGCGCTCCCGCTAGCGGGGGGACCTACAATGAGCAGTTCTTC. V and J are TRBV2 and TRBJ2-1; 11 nucleotides agree with TRBD2. CDR1 SNHLY and CDR2 FYNNEI come from the germline V gene. This CDR3 has 17 residues. V was pared by 6 bases and J by 2 bases, with 9 bases of the junction left unmatched.